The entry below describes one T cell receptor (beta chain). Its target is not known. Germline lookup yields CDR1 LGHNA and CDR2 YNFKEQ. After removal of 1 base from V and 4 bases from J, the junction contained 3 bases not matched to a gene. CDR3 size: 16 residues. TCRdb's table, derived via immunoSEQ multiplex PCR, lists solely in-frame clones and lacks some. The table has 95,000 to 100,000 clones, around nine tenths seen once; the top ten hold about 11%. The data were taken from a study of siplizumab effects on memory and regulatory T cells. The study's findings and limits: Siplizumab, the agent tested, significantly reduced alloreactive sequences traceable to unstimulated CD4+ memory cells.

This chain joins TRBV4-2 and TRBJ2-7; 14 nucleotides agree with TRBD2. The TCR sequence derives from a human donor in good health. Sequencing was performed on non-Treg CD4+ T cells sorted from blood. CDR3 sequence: CASSQGTSGRQYEQYF. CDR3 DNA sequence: TGTGCCAGCAGCCAAGGGACTAGCGGGAGGCAGTACGAGCAGTACTTC.